The sequence of this T cell receptor (beta chain) was determined in a study of blood T cells in healthy people across ages. As to this clonotype: Its antigen remains unknown.

Regarding the study as a whole: More naive CD4+ cells and higher diversity marked long-lived donors relative to aged donors. The study could not conclusively compare naive and antigen-experienced cells, given its unsorted PBMCs.

The authors ran a second PCR of about 6 to 12 cycles using a sample-barcoded 5' primer and a J-beta primer mix. Carrying 12 random nucleotides, a template-switch adaptor labeled each individual cDNA molecule. From the 5' RACE reads, TCRdb called clonotypes with MiXCR, one entry per CDR3 protein. The repertoire has some 760,000 distinct CDR3 sequences, 25% of them found once; the top ten carry 3% to 4%. The CDR3 consists of 13 residues. Per germline, CDR1 SQVTM and CDR2 ANQGSEA. Between the trimmed V and J ends, which lost 1 base and 2 bases, there was a span of 9 bases. These same records also appear under a second study, on T cells of mothers and their children. That publication notes: Persisting microchimeric T cell clones went undetected.

This clonotype was obtained from a boy aged 5-17 years in good health. The sequenced sample was blood. The chain couples TRBV29-1 to TRBJ2-7; possible D gene TRBD1, 6 bases. CDR3 residues: CSVEGTVPYEQYF. Here the CDR3 DNA reads TGCAGCGTTGAAGGGACAGTTCCCTACGAGCAGTACTTC.